This TCR beta chain emerged from a study of cytomegalovirus exposure and HLA in healthy donors. The PCR contained 60 Vbeta and 13 Jbeta primers. TCRdb's table, derived via immunoSEQ multiplex PCR, lists solely in-frame clones and lacks some. Found here are 80,000 or so clones, approximately 57% of them singletons; the top ten hold 4.5% to 6%. What was sequenced was PBMCs. This clonotype was obtained from a man between 25 and 39 years old in good health and CMV-seropositive.

CDR3 DNA sequence: TGTGCCAGCAGTACCGGGACTGCCCCCGACGAGCAGTACTTC. Amino acids: CASSTGTAPDEQYF. This chain connects TRBV5-4 to TRBJ2-7; tentatively, D is TRBD2 (6 bases). Germline-derived CDR1 and CDR2 are SGHNT and YYREEE (reference sequence). V was cut by 5 bases and J by 5 bases, with 17 bases left in between. The CDR3 has 14 amino acids.